This TCR beta chain was sequenced for a study of T cells after yellow fever vaccination. Broader study findings: Some clonotypes, a small share, were shared between CD4 and CD8 compartments.

Germline CDR1 and CDR2: DFQATT and SNEGSKA (reference sequence). The J segment lost 7 bases and the V segment lost 4 bases, leaving 9 bases of the junction unmatched. This CDR3 comprises 14 residues. TCRdb itself ran the 5' RACE reads through MiXCR, one entry per CDR3 protein. Altogether about 350,000 distinct CDR3 sequences are present, about 4% being singletons, with the ten largest covering roughly 25%. Notes on this clonotype: What it recognizes is unknown.

The TCR comes from a man younger than 35 who received the YFV17D yellow fever vaccine. This chain joins TRBV20-1 and TRBJ2-7, with TRBD2 matching over 11 bases. This specimen was PBMCs, taken 5 days after the yellow fever booster vaccination. CDR3 sequence: CSATMASGGPEQYV. The CDR3 DNA is TGCAGTGCTACCATGGCTAGCGGGGGGCCGGAGCAGTACGTC.